This is a list of T cell receptor beta chains from one sample in a study of OX40 agonist ivuxolimab in advanced cancers. Sequencing used immunoSEQ multiplex PCR; TCRdb keeps in-frame clones, though not all of them. This table has 20,000 to 25,000 clones, under 95% appearing once. Sequenced here: CD4+ or CD8+ T cells sorted from blood, sampled in a trial of the OX40 agonist ivuxolimab. Receptor source: an adult with an advanced solid tumor such as melanoma, head and neck, liver or kidney cancer. Each CDR3 is given with its conserved first and last residue. Fields, in order: clone size, V gene, J gene, D gene, CDR3 protein, CDR3 DNA. The D gene is left open where the match is weak. Part of the rows lack a size; the others show once, few, many or a class for expanded clones.

clone size: .
V gene: TRBV18
J gene: TRBJ1-5
D gene: .
CDR3 protein: CASSPPGAGGNQPQHF
CDR3 DNA: TGTGCCAGCTCACCACCAGGTGCGGGAGGCAATCAGCCCCAGCATTTT

clone size: .
V gene: TRBV19
J gene: TRBJ2-3
D gene: .
CDR3 protein: CASSSPTDTQYF
CDR3 DNA: TGTGCCAGTAGTAGCCCCACAGATACGCAGTATTTT

clone size: .
V gene: TRBV19
J gene: TRBJ2-1
D gene: TRBD1
CDR3 protein: CASSIRQGAVNEQFF
CDR3 DNA: TGTGCCAGTAGTATTAGGCAGGGGGCGGTGAATGAGCAGTTCTTC

clone size: .
V gene: TRBV5-1
J gene: TRBJ2-7
D gene: .
CDR3 protein: CASSLGGYEQYF
CDR3 DNA: TGCGCCAGCAGCTTGGGGGGCTACGAGCAGTACTTC

clone size: .
V gene: TRBV9
J gene: TRBJ1-1
D gene: TRBD1
CDR3 protein: CASSPRRTGNTEAFF
CDR3 DNA: TGTGCCAGCAGCCCCCGACGGACAGGGAACACTGAAGCTTTCTTT

clone size: .
V gene: TRBV2
J gene: TRBJ2-1
D gene: .
CDR3 protein: CASRGRGSYNEQFF
CDR3 DNA: TGTGCCAGCAGGGGGAGGGGGTCCTACAATGAGCAGTTCTTC

clone size: .
V gene: TRBV5-1
J gene: TRBJ2-7
D gene: TRBD1
CDR3 protein: CASSTPDRGSYEQYF
CDR3 DNA: TGCGCCAGCAGCACGCCCGACAGGGGGAGTTACGAGCAGTACTTC

clone size: .
V gene: TRBV7-9
J gene: TRBJ2-1
D gene: .
CDR3 protein: CASRSFRDSKNNEQFF
CDR3 DNA: TGTGCCAGCAGGTCATTCCGGGACTCCAAAAACAATGAGCAGTTCTTC

clone size: once
V gene: TRBV5-1
J gene: TRBJ1-1
D gene: .
CDR3 protein: CASSQTQWVNTEAFF
CDR3 DNA: TGCGCCAGCAGTCAAACACAGTGGGTGAACACTGAAGCTTTCTTT

clone size: .
V gene: TRBV4-1
J gene: TRBJ2-2
D gene: .
CDR3 protein: CASSQTTRGIVTGELFF
CDR3 DNA: TGCGCCAGCAGCCAAACGACAAGGGGCATTGTAACCGGGGAGCTGTTTTTT

clone size: .
V gene: TRBV2
J gene: TRBJ2-3
D gene: .
CDR3 protein: CASSGDTVAPDTQYF
CDR3 DNA: TGTGCCAGCAGCGGTGACACAGTAGCGCCAGATACGCAGTATTTT

clone size: .
V gene: TRBV12-5
J gene: TRBJ1-2
D gene: .
CDR3 protein: CASGLNMDGRKNYGYTF
CDR3 DNA: TGTGCTAGTGGTTTAAATATGGATGGCAGGAAGAACTATGGCTACACCTTC

clone size: .
V gene: TRBV5-4
J gene: TRBJ1-1
D gene: .
CDR3 protein: CASGFWGGNTEAFF
CDR3 DNA: TGTGCCAGCGGATTTTGGGGGGGAAACACTGAAGCTTTCTTT

clone size: .
V gene: TRBV5-1
J gene: TRBJ1-1
D gene: TRBD1
CDR3 protein: CASSNGTGWTEAFF
CDR3 DNA: TGCGCCAGCAGCAATGGGACAGGGTGGACTGAAGCTTTCTTT

clone size: .
V gene: TRBV30
J gene: TRBJ1-4
D gene: .
CDR3 protein: CAWSGGIGEKLFF
CDR3 DNA: TGTGCCTGGAGCGGGGGGATAGGGGAAAAACTGTTTTTT

clone size: once
V gene: TRBV6-5
J gene: TRBJ2-1
D gene: TRBD2
CDR3 protein: CASSYSLGTNSHEQLF
CDR3 DNA: TGTGCCAGCAGTTACTCATTGGGGACTAATAGCCATGAGCAGCTCTTC

clone size: .
V gene: TRBV4-1
J gene: TRBJ2-2
D gene: .
CDR3 protein: CASSQPTLGWGELFF
CDR3 DNA: TGCGCCAGCAGCCAACCCACACTAGGATGGGGGGAGCTGTTTTTT

clone size: once
V gene: TRBV30
J gene: TRBJ1-2
D gene: .
CDR3 protein: CAWSVGGSHGYTF
CDR3 DNA: TGTGCCTGGAGTGTGGGAGGGAGTCATGGCTACACCTTC

clone size: .
V gene: TRBV9
J gene: TRBJ2-7
D gene: .
CDR3 protein: CASSVSPGAPGHEQYF
CDR3 DNA: TGTGCCAGCAGCGTTTCCCCCGGGGCACCGGGCCACGAGCAGTACTTC

clone size: .
V gene: TRBV5-1
J gene: TRBJ1-1
D gene: .
CDR3 protein: CASSLFGQGGNTEAFF
CDR3 DNA: TGCGCCAGCAGCTTGTTTGGCCAGGGAGGGAACACTGAAGCTTTCTTT

clone size: .
V gene: TRBV19
J gene: TRBJ2-1
D gene: .
CDR3 protein: CASSIRLRNEQFF
CDR3 DNA: TGTGCCAGTAGTATTCGTCTGCGCAATGAGCAGTTCTTC

clone size: .
V gene: TRBV7-6
J gene: TRBJ1-3
D gene: .
CDR3 protein: CASSSLEDGTIYF
CDR3 DNA: TGTGCCAGCAGCAGCCTCGAAGACGGCACCATATATTTT

clone size: .
V gene: TRBV5-1
J gene: TRBJ2-7
D gene: .
CDR3 protein: CASSLAQGNHEQYF
CDR3 DNA: TGCGCCAGCAGCTTGGCACAGGGTAACCACGAGCAGTACTTC

clone size: once
V gene: TRBV7-8
J gene: TRBJ2-7
D gene: .
CDR3 protein: CASSLGRAPSYEQYF
CDR3 DNA: TGTGCCAGCAGCTTGGGAAGGGCCCCGTCCTACGAGCAGTACTTC

clone size: .
V gene: TRBV10-2
J gene: TRBJ1-1
D gene: .
CDR3 protein: CASSRENWDEAFF
CDR3 DNA: TGCGCCAGCAGCCGGGAAAACTGGGATGAAGCTTTCTTT

clone size: medium-sized
V gene: TRBV30
J gene: TRBJ1-1
D gene: TRBD1
CDR3 protein: CAWSPTGGEAFF
CDR3 DNA: TGTGCCTGGAGCCCTACAGGGGGAGAAGCTTTCTTT

clone size: .
V gene: TRBV6-1
J gene: TRBJ1-1
D gene: .
CDR3 protein: CASSELVVGKGTEAFF
CDR3 DNA: TGTGCCAGCAGTGAATTGGTAGTGGGTAAAGGTACTGAAGCTTTCTTT

clone size: .
V gene: TRBV6-4
J gene: TRBJ1-6
D gene: .
CDR3 protein: CASSELRGSPLHF
CDR3 DNA: TGTGCCAGCAGTGAACTCAGAGGTTCACCCCTCCACTTT

clone size: .
V gene: TRBV30
J gene: TRBJ2-5
D gene: TRBD2
CDR3 protein: CAWSVSAGGETQYF
CDR3 DNA: TGTGCCTGGAGTGTTTCAGCGGGGGGAGAGACCCAGTACTTC

clone size: .
V gene: TRBV5-1
J gene: TRBJ2-7
D gene: TRBD2
CDR3 protein: CASSHPGGTYEQYF
CDR3 DNA: TGCGCCAGCAGCCACCCGGGGGGTACCTACGAGCAGTACTTC

clone size: .
V gene: TRBV5-4
J gene: TRBJ2-1
D gene: .
CDR3 protein: CASSLGPDNEQFF
CDR3 DNA: TGTGCCAGCAGCTTGGGTCCAGACAATGAGCAGTTCTTC

clone size: few
V gene: TRBV6-4
J gene: TRBJ1-2
D gene: .
CDR3 protein: CASSDMGYYTF
CDR3 DNA: TGTGCCAGCAGTGACATGGGGTACTACACCTTC

clone size: .
V gene: TRBV28
J gene: TRBJ2-3
D gene: .
CDR3 protein: CASSSARVGFGTDTQYF
CDR3 DNA: TGTGCCAGCAGTTCCGCTAGAGTAGGGTTTGGCACAGATACGCAGTATTTT

clone size: .
V gene: TRBV29-1
J gene: TRBJ2-1
D gene: .
CDR3 protein: CSADGMGEQFF
CDR3 DNA: TGCAGCGCCGACGGTATGGGTGAGCAGTTCTTC

clone size: .
V gene: TRBV10-1
J gene: TRBJ2-7
D gene: TRBD2
CDR3 protein: CASSEGAGGSYEQYF
CDR3 DNA: TGCGCCAGCAGTGAAGGGGCGGGGGGCTCCTACGAGCAGTACTTC

clone size: .
V gene: TRBV11-2
J gene: TRBJ2-7
D gene: TRBD2
CDR3 protein: CASSLAGGSSYEQYF
CDR3 DNA: TGTGCCAGCAGCCTCGCCGGGGGGAGCTCCTACGAGCAGTACTTC

clone size: .
V gene: TRBV11-2
J gene: TRBJ2-5
D gene: .
CDR3 protein: CASSLGWGLKTQETQYF
CDR3 DNA: TGTGCCAGCAGCTTAGGTTGGGGACTCAAAACTCAAGAGACCCAGTACTTC

clone size: .
V gene: TRBV20-1
J gene: TRBJ1-2
D gene: .
CDR3 protein: CSARREGGYTF
CDR3 DNA: TGCAGTGCAAGAAGGGAGGGTGGCTACACCTTC

clone size: once
V gene: TRBV27
J gene: TRBJ2-5
D gene: .
CDR3 protein: CASSLLAEQETQYF
CDR3 DNA: TGTGCCAGCAGTTTACTGGCAGAGCAAGAGACCCAGTACTTC

clone size: .
V gene: TRBV29-1
J gene: TRBJ2-3
D gene: .
CDR3 protein: CSVGTGGSPDTQYF
CDR3 DNA: TGCAGCGTTGGGACAGGAGGGTCCCCAGATACGCAGTATTTT

clone size: .
V gene: TRBV5-4
J gene: TRBJ1-1
D gene: TRBD1
CDR3 protein: CASSLRQGGFMNTEAFF
CDR3 DNA: TGTGCCAGCAGCTTGCGTCAGGGGGGGTTCATGAACACTGAAGCTTTCTTT

clone size: .
V gene: TRBV4-1
J gene: TRBJ2-5
D gene: TRBD1
CDR3 protein: CASSQDPVTGGWETQYF
CDR3 DNA: TGCGCCAGCAGCCAAGATCCCGTAACAGGGGGCTGGGAGACCCAGTACTTC

clone size: .
V gene: TRBV27
J gene: TRBJ2-7
D gene: TRBD2
CDR3 protein: CASSSSGGISYEQYF
CDR3 DNA: TGTGCCAGCAGTAGTAGCGGGGGGATCTCCTACGAGCAGTACTTC

clone size: .
V gene: TRBV29-1
J gene: TRBJ2-3
D gene: TRBD1
CDR3 protein: CSGGTGGGDTQYF
CDR3 DNA: TGCAGCGGGGGGACAGGCGGCGGGGATACGCAGTATTTT

clone size: medium-sized
V gene: TRBV27
J gene: TRBJ1-6
D gene: .
CDR3 protein: CASSLGANSPLHF
CDR3 DNA: TGTGCCAGCAGTTTAGGGGCTAATTCACCCCTCCACTTT

clone size: .
V gene: TRBV4-1
J gene: TRBJ2-7
D gene: TRBD2
CDR3 protein: CASSPSGLAHYEQYF
CDR3 DNA: TGCGCCAGCAGCCCCTCGGGACTAGCACACTACGAGCAGTACTTC

clone size: once
V gene: TRBV6-5
J gene: TRBJ2-5
D gene: .
CDR3 protein: CASSYGLKYQETQYF
CDR3 DNA: TGTGCCAGCAGTTACGGGCTAAAGTACCAAGAGACCCAGTACTTC